These 30 T cell receptor beta chains were sequenced from one sample in a study of cytomegalovirus exposure and HLA in healthy donors. 13 Jbeta primers and 60 Vbeta primers were used for the PCR. Only in-frame clones appear in the TCRdb table, and some are missing; sequencing was by immunoSEQ multiplex PCR. The sample lists approximately 140,000 clones, 83% occurring once. The sample taken for sequencing was PBMCs. Every receptor here comes from a girl aged 2 to 9 in good health and CMV-seronegative.

The rearrangement joins TRBV28 to TRBJ1-2; D gene uncertain. There are 14 residues in the CDR3. Trimming pared 6 bases from V and 4 bases from J, leaving 15 bases between. Germline V gene data show CDR1 as MDHEN and CDR2 as SYDVKM. The CDR3 nucleotides are TGTGCCAGCAGCCCCCCCCAGGAATTCTATGGCTACACCTTC. As protein: CASSPPQEFYGYTF.

The chain uses TRBV19 and TRBJ2-7, with TRBD1 identical over 8 bases. The germline V gene has CDR1 LNHDA and CDR2 SQIVND (reference sequence). The CDR3 covers 12 residues. V lost 8 bases, J lost 6 bases, and 6 bases stayed unmatched. The CDR3 spells CASGDRRSEQYF. The CDR3 region has the DNA TGTGCCAGTGGGGACAGGAGGAGCGAGCAGTACTTC.

V and J are TRBV27 and TRBJ2-7, with TRBD2 matching 8 bases. Germline CDR1 and CDR2: MNHEY and SMNVEV (reference sequence). Trimming took 2 bases from V and 4 from J; bases not matched to a gene: 7. The CDR3 covers 15 residues. The DNA for the CDR3 is TGTGCCAGCAGTTTAAGAGCGGGAGTGGCTTACGAGCAGTACTTC. This translates into CASSLRAGVAYEQYF.

The rearrangement uses TRBV7-2 and TRBJ2-3, with unresolved D. Germline lookup yields CDR1 SGHTA and CDR2 FQGNSA. This CDR3 has 14 residues. Trimming shortened V by 1 base and J by 6 bases, and 11 bases separated the two germline ends. The CDR3 DNA sequence: TGTGCCAGCAGCTTAGATCGTCTAGTGGATACGCAGTATTTT. Translated: CASSLDRLVDTQYF.

The chain recombines TRBV27 with TRBJ2-3; TRBD2 matches 13 bases. Germline V CDR1 and CDR2: MNHEY, SMNVEV (reference sequence). CDR3 length: 17 amino acids. Germline trimming cut 5 bases from V and 3 bases from J; bases unmatched to any gene: 8. This chain's CDR3 is CASSPWTSGSSTDTQYF. The CDR3 DNA sequence: TGTGCCAGCAGTCCCTGGACTAGCGGGAGTTCGACAGATACGCAGTATTTT.

This chain uses TRBV19 with TRBJ1-5, with 9 bases lining up with TRBD1. Germline values: CDR1 LNHDA, CDR2 SQIVND (reference sequence). CDR3 length: 16 amino acids. Trimming at V came to 6 bases and at J to 0 bases, leaving 6 bases not matched to a gene. In DNA form, the CDR3 reads TGTGCCAGTAGACAGGGGGCACTTTATAGCAATCAGCCCCAGCATTTT. Amino acid sequence: CASRQGALYSNQPQHF.

In regard to this clone: The conserved phenylalanine or tryptophan is not found at the CDR3 terminus, so this likely reflects a read error. The chain joins TRBV10-3 to TRBJ1-5; D remains ambiguous. Germline CDR1 ENHRY, CDR2 SYGVKD. V was trimmed by 2 bases and J by 2 bases, leaving 13 bases between them. The CDR3 totals 16 residues. The CDR3: CAISEEGSRGNQPQHV. The CDR3, as DNA: TGTGCCATCAGTGAGGAGGGAAGTAGAGGCAATCAGCCCCAGCATGTT.

CDR3: CASSYGQGAYTEAFF. The CDR3 coding sequence is TGTGCCAGCAGTTACGGACAGGGGGCTTACACTGAAGCTTTCTTT. V is TRBV6-6 and J is TRBJ1-1, with TRBD1 identical over 11 bases. The ends lost 2 bases at V and 3 bases at J; junction bases unmatched: 2. This CDR3 has 15 amino acids. CDR1 is MNHNY and CDR2 is SVGAGI in the germline V gene (reference sequence).

In the case of this clone: Other DNA sequences in the same sample also yield this CDR3. V usage is TRBV27 and J usage is TRBJ1-1; 7 bases agree with TRBD1. The CDR3 is 14 residues long. Unmatched junction bases numbered 3, after V lost 4 bases and J lost 1 base. CDR1 is MNHEY, CDR2 SMNVEV, per germline (reference sequence). CDR3 DNA sequence: TGTGCCAGCAGTTCCAGGACAGGGAACACTGAAGCTTTCTTT. It is translated as CASSSRTGNTEAFF.

The V and J genes are TRBV30 and TRBJ1-5; D gene ambiguous. V dropped 2 bases and J dropped 7 bases, with 18 bases sitting between them. Germline V gives CDR1 GTSNPN, CDR2 SVGIG (reference sequence). This CDR3 contains 15 residues. The CDR3 DNA is TGTGCCTGGAGTTTCCCGGGAAGTCGGAGCCAGCCCCAGCATTTT. Its translation: CAWSFPGSRSQPQHF.

This clone has a handful of counts. This rearrangement joins TRBV19 to TRBJ1-4; D is unresolved. Germline-derived CDR1 and CDR2 are LNHDA and SQIVND (reference sequence). The CDR3 is 15 amino acids. V was cut by 7 bases and J by 7 bases, with 19 bases left in between. The CDR3 sequence is CASTKSVGGSEKLFF. CDR3 bases: TGTGCCAGTACCAAATCCGTGGGAGGTAGTGAAAAACTGTTTTTT.

V is TRBV4-1 and J is TRBJ2-3; 7 bases fit TRBD2. Germline V lookup: CDR1 MGHRA, CDR2 YSYEKL. J gave up 4 bases and V 4 bases, and 8 bases lay outside the gene matches. The CDR3 runs 15 residues. CDR3 region: CASSLPAGMADTQYF. CDR3 DNA: TGCGCCAGCAGCCTACCAGCGGGAATGGCAGATACGCAGTATTTT.

CDR3 protein: CASSLRGPGVDEQYF. CDR3 nucleotides: TGCGCCAGCAGCTTGAGGGGACCAGGGGTTGACGAGCAGTACTTC. The gene calls are TRBV5-1 and TRBJ2-7; tentatively, D is TRBD1 (6 bases). Trimming left V 1 base short and J 5 bases short, with 16 bases between. CDR1 is SGHRS and CDR2 is YFSETQ in the germline V gene. This CDR3 spans 15 amino acids.

V and J are TRBV4-1 and TRBJ1-5, with 7 nucleotides matching TRBD1. Trimming at V came to 0 bases and at J to 6 bases, leaving 5 bases not matched to a gene. Looked up from germline, CDR1 is MGHRA and CDR2 is YSYEKL. There are 15 residues in the CDR3. The CDR3 spells CASSQDETGRQPQHF. The CDR3, as DNA: TGCGCCAGCAGCCAAGATGAGACAGGGCGTCAGCCCCAGCATTTT.

The V call is TRBV2, the J call TRBJ2-5; D unclear. Trimming removed 4 bases from V and 2 bases from J, with 11 bases in between. The germline CDR1 and CDR2 sequences are SNHLY and FYNNEI. There are 14 residues in the CDR3. The CDR3 protein is CASSVFGFQETQYF. CDR3 nucleotides: TGTGCCAGCAGTGTGTTCGGGTTTCAAGAGACCCAGTACTTC.

This chain links TRBV5-5 with TRBJ1-1, with D maybe TRBD1 (5 bases). Germline loops: CDR1 SGHKS, CDR2 YYEKEE (reference sequence). V was cut by 4 bases and J by 2 bases, with 12 bases left in between. The CDR3 is made up of 14 amino acids. In DNA, the CDR3 is TGTGCCAGCAGCCTGGACATGATTAACACTGAAGCTTTCTTT. Its protein is CASSLDMINTEAFF.

This clone was seen a handful of times. The chain links TRBV5-1 to TRBJ2-3; 10 nucleotides agree with TRBD2. CDR1 and CDR2 (germline): SGHRS, YFSETQ. Trimming at V came to 2 bases and at J to 4 bases, leaving 4 bases not matched to a gene. The CDR3 spans 15 residues. CDR3 region: CASSFSGGPSDTQYF. The CDR3 DNA is TGCGCCAGCAGCTTTAGCGGGGGGCCGTCAGATACGCAGTATTTT.

The genes are TRBV5-4 and TRBJ2-2, with a tentative D call TRBD2 (5 bases). This CDR3 is built from 16 residues. The ends were cut back, 2 bases at V and 6 bases at J, with 17 bases in the middle. Germline V CDR1 and CDR2: SGHNT, YYREEE (reference sequence). The CDR3 DNA sequence: TGTGCCAGCAGCTTCGGACTGACTCAATCCGCCGGGGAGCTGTTTTTT. Translation gives CASSFGLTQSAGELFF. Full variable domain (rest looked up from reference TRBV5-4 and TRBJ2-2): ETGVTQSPTHLIKTRGQQVTLRCSSQSGHNTVSWYQQALGQGPQFIFQYYREEENGRGNFPPRFSGLQFPNYSSELNVNALELDDSALYLCASSFGLTQSAGELFFGEGSRLTVL.

V gene TRBV15 combines with J gene TRBJ2-5; D is uncertain. With 3 bases removed from V and 0 bases from J, the gap between germline ends came to 11 bases. This CDR3 is built from 15 residues. Per germline, CDR1 LNHNV and CDR2 YYDKDF (reference sequence). The CDR3 is CATSRATAYQETQYF. The CDR3 DNA sequence: TGTGCCACCAGCAGGGCTACAGCTTACCAAGAGACCCAGTACTTC.

About this clone itself: The junction and the germline gene differ at one end; a read error may be behind it. The chain joins TRBV28 to TRBJ2-1; no clear D gene. CDR3 length: 14 residues. In germline, CDR1 is MDHEN, CDR2 SYDVKM. The CDR3 sequence: CASGLTSPYNEQFF. CDR3 DNA: TGTGCCAGCGGTTTAACTTCCCCCTACAATGAGCAGTTCTTC.

This clone was recorded once. The chain joins TRBV23-1 to TRBJ2-7, with 10 bases lining up with TRBD2. TRBV23-1 is an ORF, with its function uncertain. Trimming took 0 bases from V and 3 from J; bases not matched to a gene: 8. CDR3 length equals 17 residues. CDR3 sequence reads: CASSQSSAAGGYYEQYF. The CDR3 DNA follows: TGCGCCAGCAGTCAATCAAGTGCAGCGGGGGGGTACTACGAGCAGTACTTC.

This chain connects TRBV19 to TRBJ2-5; tentatively, D is TRBD2 (5 bases). This CDR3 comprises 14 residues. Germline V lookup: CDR1 LNHDA, CDR2 SQIVND (reference sequence). Between the trimmed V and J ends, which lost 1 base and 5 bases, there was a span of 11 bases. In DNA form, the CDR3 reads TGTGCCAGTAGTATAGTCACGGGATCGGAGACCCAGTACTTC. The encoded protein is CASSIVTGSETQYF.

The V gene is TRBV11-2, the J gene TRBJ2-1; 10 bases are shared with TRBD2. CDR1 and CDR2 (germline): SGHAT, FQNNGV. The V gene end was trimmed by 5 bases and the J gene end by 9 bases; junction bases not matched to a gene: 13. CDR3 length: 16 amino acids. The CDR3 loop reads CASSPRLAGDSREQFF. CDR3 in DNA: TGTGCCAGCAGCCCGAGGCTAGCGGGAGATTCCCGTGAGCAGTTCTTC.

This chain joins TRBV28 and TRBJ2-1; 11 positions agree with TRBD1. Germline CDR1 reads MDHEN; CDR2 reads SYDVKM. V lost 3 bases to trimming and J lost 6 bases; unmatched junction nucleotides: 13. The CDR3 is 18 amino acids. The CDR3 region has the DNA TGTGCCAGCAGTTTCTTCAGATCACCGGGACAGGGGGGCAATGAGCAGTTCTTC. Protein: CASSFFRSPGQGGNEQFF.

The J gene is TRBJ1-2, the V gene TRBV10-3; possible D gene TRBD1, 5 bases. CDR1 and CDR2 (germline): ENHRY, SYGVKD. The CDR3 runs 14 residues. V was clipped by 5 bases and J by 4 bases, with 14 bases between them. The CDR3 loop is CAISIKQEFYGYTF. In DNA, the CDR3 is TGTGCCATCAGTATAAAACAGGAGTTCTATGGCTACACCTTC.

This clone was detected only once. The rearrangement joins TRBV7-2 to TRBJ2-1; D not certain. The CDR3 length is 13 residues. Trimming took off 4 bases at V and 0 bases at J, with 4 bases between the two ends. CDR1 and CDR2 from the germline V gene are SGHTA and FQGNSA. CDR3 nucleotides: TGTGCCAGCAGCTCCGGCTCCTACAATGAGCAGTTCTTC. Its translation is CASSSGSYNEQFF.

The V call is TRBV7-2, the J call TRBJ2-3, with unresolved D. This CDR3 spans 11 amino acids. CDR1 is SGHTA, CDR2 FQGNSA, per germline. V dropped 4 bases and J dropped 10 bases, with 9 bases sitting between them. CDR3 DNA sequence: TGTGCCAGCAGCTCCCCGGTGGCGCAGTATTTT. Translated: CASSSPVAQYF. Complete variable domain (other parts from reference TRBV7-2 and TRBJ2-3): GAGVSQSPSNKVTEKGKDVELRCDPISGHTALYWYRQSLGQGLEFLIYFQGNSAPDKSGLPSDRFSAERTGGSVSTLTIQRTQQEDSAVYLCASSSPVAQYFGPGTRLTVL.

This chain joins TRBV9 and TRBJ2-1; 15 bases match TRBD2. V was pared by 4 bases and J by 4 bases, with 12 bases of the junction left unmatched. Germline CDR1 reads SGDLS; CDR2 reads YYNGEE. The CDR3 sequence is 19 residues long. The CDR3 DNA reads as TGTGCCAGCAGCCAAGGGACCGGACTAGCGGGAGGGGGGTACAATGAGCAGTTCTTC. Translating gives CASSQGTGLAGGGYNEQFF.

J is TRBJ2-5 and V is TRBV4-1; 9 nucleotides match TRBD2. The end of the DNA fits TRBJ2-7 better, so the J call may be wrong. Germline values: CDR1 MGHRA, CDR2 YSYEKL. CDR3 length: 15 residues. CDR3 in DNA: TGCGCCAGCAGCCAAGTTGAGCGGGGGGCATACGAGCAGTACTTC. It encodes CASSQVERGAYEQYF.

V usage is TRBV7-9 and J usage is TRBJ2-1, with D unclear. This CDR3 is built from 16 residues. V shed 6 bases and J shed 0 bases, with 15 bases lying between them. CDR1 is SEHNR and CDR2 is FQNEAQ in the germline V gene (reference sequence). The CDR3 region has the DNA TGTGCCAGCAGAGATGGCGGTTCCAGCTCCTACAATGAGCAGTTCTTC. Its translation is CASRDGGSSSYNEQFF.